This TCR beta chain was observed in a study of blood T cell repertoires in COVID-19. Produced via immunoSEQ multiplex PCR; TCRdb's table is partial and in-frame only. The sample consists of about 280,000 clones, approximately 85% of them appearing once. Between the trimmed V and J ends, which lost 6 bases and 8 bases, there was a span of 19 bases. This CDR3 is 13 amino acids long. Germline CDR1 is SQVTM and CDR2 is ANQGSEA. The specimen was peripheral blood. This receptor was identified in a man younger than 30 with active or convalescent COVID-19. The chain combines TRBV29-1 with TRBJ1-2, with unresolved D. This CDR3 is CSVDGPGGPGYTF. In DNA form, the CDR3 reads TGCAGCGTCGATGGGCCTGGAGGGCCCGGCTACACCTTC.